This is a list of T cell receptor beta chains from one sample in a study of cytomegalovirus exposure and HLA in healthy donors. The repertoire was sequenced with immunoSEQ multiplex PCR; TCRdb's copy has only in-frame clones and lacks some. The sample consists of roughly 140,000 clones, 64% of them appearing once. Source material: PBMCs. The receptors derive from a woman aged 25 to 39 in good health and CMV-seropositive. Both conserved end residues are part of each CDR3. Where a row states a size, it is once, few, many or the class of an expanded clone; other rows omit it.

few	TRBV6-1	TRBJ2-6	CASSDPGRAPSSGANVLTF
.	TRBV19	TRBJ1-2	CASSIGQGLWGNYGYTF
.	TRBV7-8	TRBJ1-5	CASSLGTGLGTKPQHF
.	TRBV10-3	TRBJ1-4	CAISGQGARKLFF
few	TRBV7-8	TRBJ1-5	CASSYRGRDQPQHF
.	TRBV28	TRBJ2-6	CASSWVQGLNSGANVLTF
.	TRBV18	TRBJ1-1	CASSPILTPAGTEAFF
.	TRBV9	TRBJ1-2	CASSVGLPTNYGYTF
.	TRBV6-1	TRBJ1-3	CATDNRALSGNTIYF
.	TRBV29-1	TRBJ1-3	CSVGGTGGPHSGNTIYF
.	TRBV10-1	TRBJ1-4	CASSESAGTANEKLFF
.	TRBV18	TRBJ2-5	CASSPEQNQETQYF
.	TRBV6-4	TRBJ1-2	CASSASGVPNYGYTF
.	TRBV10-3	TRBJ2-2	CAISDPGGRAGELFF
few	TRBV23-1	TRBJ1-2	CASRRTGNCLGYTF
.	TRBV7-9	TRBJ1-1	CASSSSGGSPEAFF
.	TRBV5-1	TRBJ2-7	CASSLAGYGEQYF
.	TRBV30	TRBJ1-6	CAWMAGYNSPLHF
few	TRBV2	TRBJ2-1	CATGQPKDNEQFF
few	TRBV5-6	TRBJ1-5	CASSPTGANQPQHF
.	TRBV21-1	TRBJ1-5	CATGRQGLHSNQPQHF
.	TRBV18	TRBJ1-6	CASSTNENSPLHF
few	TRBV7-2	TRBJ2-7	CASSPDWASYEQYF
.	TRBV5-1	.	CASRDDGQLYEQYF
.	TRBV7-9	TRBJ1-1	CASSLGAPGIEAFF
.	TRBV6-5	TRBJ2-5	CASEPRSQETQYF
.	TRBV18	TRBJ1-1	CASSPRQLNTEAFF
.	TRBV28	TRBJ1-2	CASSLGQGDGYTF
.	TRBV27	TRBJ1-2	CASSRTGSNYGYTF
.	TRBV30	TRBJ2-2	CAWLRTEELFF
.	TRBV10-1	TRBJ1-1	CASGPGQGEAFF
.	TRBV5-4	TRBJ2-5	CASSPGLLETQYF
.	TRBV18	TRBJ1-5	CASSSDRNQPQHF
.	TRBV9	TRBJ1-1	CASSRLNTEAFF
.	TRBV5-1	TRBJ2-7	CASSLARGTRSYEQYF
.	TRBV15	TRBJ2-7	CATSRETAGSAYEQYF
.	TRBV7-7	TRBJ2-2	CASSQTGLAGELFF
.	TRBV27	TRBJ2-7	CASSKVTSTDYEQYF
.	TRBV29-1	TRBJ2-7	CSVVLNRNSYEQYF
few	TRBV6-5	TRBJ1-5	CASSPPRGQPQHF
.	TRBV19	TRBJ2-4	CASNPGTSVNIQYF
few	TRBV10-3	TRBJ1-4	CASGQTATNEKLFF
few	TRBV29-1	TRBJ2-1	CSVEEGRLASNEQFF
once	TRBV5-1	TRBJ2-1	CASSWGLAGGLDEQFF
few	TRBV19	TRBJ2-7	CASSGGGLAGGEQYF
.	TRBV7-8	TRBJ2-1	CASSLFGTVNNEQFF